The 22 T cell receptor beta chains below were found in one sample sequenced in a study of blood T cell repertoires in COVID-19. The table came from immunoSEQ multiplex PCR; TCRdb's copy has only in-frame clones and leaves some out. The repertoire consists of about 440,000 clones, with around nine tenths occurring once and the leading ten covering 4% to 5.5%. The source material was peripheral blood. These receptors were collected from a woman aged 25 to 39 with acute or convalescent COVID-19.

The rearrangement joins TRBV3-1 (or the pseudogene TRBV3-2) to TRBJ1-6; 7 nucleotides align to TRBD1. Unmatched junction bases numbered 15, after V lost 0 bases and J lost 7 bases. The germline CDR1 and CDR2 sequences are LGHDT and YNNKEL (reference sequence). The CDR3 consists of 19 residues. The CDR3 DNA reads TGTGCCAGCAGCCAAGATCCCGCGCGTGCGCGGACAGGAAATTCACCCCTCCACTTT. Translation gives CASSQDPARARTGNSPLHF.

J is TRBJ2-5 and V is TRBV5-1, with D uncertain. With 0 bases removed from V and 2 bases from J, the gap between germline ends came to 8 bases. This CDR3 is 14 amino acids long. CDR1 and CDR2 from the germline V gene are SGHRS and YFSETQ. The CDR3 DNA sequence: TGCGCCAGCAGCTTGGAACCGACACAAGAGACCCAGTACTTC. Its translation is CASSLEPTQETQYF.

The rearrangement uses TRBV28 and TRBJ2-3; the match to TRBD2 covers 12 bases. This CDR3 has 13 residues. V dropped 9 bases and J dropped 9; count of bases not matched to a gene: 7. The germline CDR1 and CDR2 sequences are MDHEN and SYDVKM. DNA for the CDR3: TGTGCCAGTCTAGCGGGGGGGCCTGGCACGCAGTATTTT. Protein product: CASLAGGPGTQYF. The variable domain in full, with the rest retrieved from reference TRBV28 and TRBJ2-3, is DVKVTQSSRYLVKRTGEKVFLECVQDMDHENMFWYRQDPGLGLRLIYFSYDVKMKEKGDIPEGYSVSREKKERFSLILESASTNQTSMYLCASLAGGPGTQYFGPGTRLTVL.

The rearrangement links TRBV19 to TRBJ2-7; D is perhaps TRBD2 (5 bases). Germline V gene sequence: CDR1 LNHDA, CDR2 SQIVND (reference sequence). This CDR3 region has 13 residues. V lost 3 bases to trimming and J lost 2 bases, with 8 bases between them. CDR3 bases: TGTGCCAGTAGTATGCACGGGGCCTACGAGCAGTACTTC. Amino acid sequence: CASSMHGAYEQYF. The whole variable domain, filled in from reference TRBV19 and TRBJ2-7, reads DGGITQSPKYLFRKEGQNVTLSCEQNLNHDAMYWYRQDPGQGLRLIYYSQIVNDFQKGDIAEGYSVSREKKESFPLTVTSAQKNPTAFYLCASSMHGAYEQYFGPGTRLTVT.

The chain joins TRBV28 to TRBJ1-6; no clear D. The CDR3 contains 14 residues. Germline V CDR1 and CDR2: MDHEN, SYDVKM. The V and J ends lost 6 bases and 7 bases respectively, with 13 bases between them. Here the CDR3 reads CASRTLTGNSPLHF. The DNA of the CDR3 is TGTGCCAGCAGGACACTGACGGGGAATTCACCCCTCCACTTT.

The chain carries TRBV27 and TRBJ2-7; D is undetermined. The germline gives CDR1 MNHEY, CDR2 SMNVEV (reference sequence). CDR3 length equals 14 residues. Deletions cut 5 bases from V and 0 bases from J, with 11 bases between. CDR3 in DNA: TGTGCCAGCAGTCGCCACATGAACTCCTACGAGCAGTACTTC. Amino acid sequence: CASSRHMNSYEQYF.

The chain has TRBV6-5 and TRBJ2-7; TRBD1 is a possible D gene (5 bases). The CDR3 has 14 amino acids. The germline CDR1 and CDR2 sequences are MNHEY and SVGAGI. Trimming removed 5 bases from V and 3 bases from J, with 14 bases in between. The CDR3 DNA reads TGTGCCAGCAGTAGGACACGCGAACACTACGAGCAGTACTTC. This translates into CASSRTREHYEQYF.

CDR3 sequence reads: CASSSHRESQPQHF. The CDR3 DNA sequence: TGTGCCAGTAGTAGCCACAGGGAATCTCAGCCCCAGCATTTT. The chain combines TRBV19 with TRBJ1-5; weak D call: TRBD1 (6 bases). V was cut by 4 bases and J by 6 bases, with 13 bases left in between. The CDR3 loop spans 14 amino acids. Germline V gene lookup returns CDR1 LNHDA and CDR2 SQIVND (reference sequence).

The chain uses TRBV7-9 and TRBJ1-5; D not certain. V was pared by 1 base and J by 4 bases, with 8 bases between. CDR3 length: 14 residues. Germline-derived CDR1 and CDR2 are SEHNR and FQNEAQ (reference sequence). This chain's CDR3 is CASSLGPGNQPQHF. The CDR3 DNA is TGTGCCAGCAGCTTAGGTCCGGGGAATCAGCCCCAGCATTTT.

The V gene is TRBV9, the J gene TRBJ1-1, with 7 bases that match TRBD1. Germline loops: CDR1 SGDLS, CDR2 YYNGEE. The junction had 11 bases not matched to a gene; V was cut back by 3 bases and J by 0 bases. The CDR3 contains 17 residues. The DNA for the CDR3 is TGTGCCAGCAGCGCGGAGACCGGGACAGAAATGAACACTGAAGCTTTCTTT. Translation: CASSAETGTEMNTEAFF.

This chain joins TRBV5-4 and TRBJ1-2; TRBD1 matches 8 bases. Per the germline V gene, CDR1 is SGHNT and CDR2 is YYREEE (reference sequence). V shed 3 bases, J shed 4 bases, and the junction held 8 bases outside the gene matches. The CDR3 is 15 residues long. CDR3 DNA: TGTGCCAGCAGCTCCCGACAGGGGTACTTCTATGGCTACACCTTC. Protein product: CASSSRQGYFYGYTF.

The chain carries TRBV5-5 and TRBJ2-5; 10 bases are a match to TRBD2. Trimming cost V 4 bases and J 7 bases; bases outside gene matches: 19. Germline CDR1 and CDR2: SGHKS and YYEKEE (reference sequence). The CDR3 spans 18 residues. CDR3 amino acids: CASSLLPSGAGGQGTQYF. CDR3 coding DNA: TGTGCCAGCAGCCTTTTGCCCTCGGGAGCGGGGGGGCAGGGGACCCAGTACTTC.

Comments on this clone: Other DNA sequences within the sample encode an identical CDR3. The genes are TRBV20-1 and TRBJ1-6, with 7 bases matching TRBD1. Germline values: CDR1 DFQATT, CDR2 SNEGSKA (reference sequence). The V gene end was trimmed by 3 bases and the J gene end by 8 bases; junction bases not matched to a gene: 4. CDR3 size: 13 residues. The CDR3 reads CSASRQGDSPLHF. CDR3 in DNA: TGCAGTGCTAGTCGACAGGGTGATTCACCCCTCCACTTT.

The rearrangement joins TRBV6-6 to TRBJ2-6; D gene uncertain. The CDR3 is made up of 14 amino acids. Germline V gene sequence: CDR1 MNHNY, CDR2 SVGAGI (reference sequence). V shed 5 bases and J shed 0 bases, with 5 bases lying between them. In DNA, the CDR3 is TGTGCCAGCAGTATACTCTCTGGGGCCAACGTCCTGACTTTC. It encodes CASSILSGANVLTF.

The chain employs TRBV30 and TRBJ1-6, with TRBD1 identical over 7 bases. The CDR3 spans 13 residues. After removal of 8 bases from V and 7 bases from J, the junction contained 8 bases not matched to a gene. In germline, CDR1 is GTSNPN, CDR2 SVGIG (reference sequence). DNA for the CDR3: TGTGCCACCAGGGGGAGGCAGAATTCACCCCTCCACTTT. It yields the protein CATRGRQNSPLHF.

This clone occurred a few times. In nucleotides, the CDR3 is TGCGCCAGCAGTGATAGAGGGTCACCCCTCCACTTT. Residues: CASSDRGSPLHF. The rearrangement links TRBV10-1 to TRBJ1-6; D gene unclear. CDR3 length: 12 amino acids. The V gene lost 3 bases and the J gene lost 10 bases, with 7 bases spanning the gap. Germline V lookup: CDR1 WNHNN, CDR2 SYGVQD (reference sequence).

The chain joins TRBV24-1 to TRBJ2-7; TRBD1 matches 7 bases. J gave up 2 bases and V 4 bases, and 7 bases lay outside the gene matches. Germline CDR1 and CDR2: KGHDR and SFDVKD. CDR3 length: 15 amino acids. The CDR3 is CATSDPGQSPYEQYF. Here the CDR3 DNA reads TGTGCCACCAGTGACCCGGGACAGAGTCCCTACGAGCAGTACTTC.

CDR3 bases: TGTGCCAGCAGCGCAATACAGGGGAAATACAATGAGCAGTTCTTC. Translating gives CASSAIQGKYNEQFF. The rearrangement uses TRBV14 and TRBJ2-1; TRBD1 agrees at 7 bases. J lost 4 bases, V lost 5 bases, and 8 bases had no gene match. The CDR3 is 15 residues long. Germline V CDR1 and CDR2: SGHDN, FVKESK.

The sample holds a few counts of this clone. The genes are TRBV4-1 and TRBJ2-1; D is possibly TRBD2 (5 bases). This CDR3 region has 14 residues. Germline V gene sequence: CDR1 MGHRA, CDR2 YSYEKL. Trimming shortened V by 0 bases and J by 8 bases, and 11 bases separated the two germline ends. The DNA of the CDR3 is TGCGCCAGCAGCCAAGATTTATCAGCGGATGAGCAGTTCTTC. Translated, it gives CASSQDLSADEQFF.

CDR3 coding DNA: TGTGCCAGCAGTCGGTCAGGGTCGAATCAGCCCCAGCATTTT. Its protein is CASSRSGSNQPQHF. V gene TRBV3-1 (or the pseudogene TRBV3-2) combines with J gene TRBJ1-5; possible D gene TRBD1, 5 bases. Trimming took off 6 bases at V and 4 bases at J, with 13 bases between the two ends. CDR1 is LGHDT and CDR2 is YNNKEL in the germline V gene (reference sequence). This CDR3 is 14 amino acids long.

This sequence joins TRBV6-1 and TRBJ1-2, with D possibly matching TRBD1 (6 bases). The CDR3 is 16 residues long. CDR1 MNHNS and CDR2 SASEGT come from the germline V gene. V was trimmed by 4 bases and J by 7 bases, leaving 22 bases between them. CDR3 loop: CASSVLNPGGRSGYTF. In DNA form, the CDR3 reads TGTGCCAGCAGTGTACTGAACCCGGGGGGGCGAAGTGGCTACACCTTC.

This rearrangement joins TRBV12-3 or TRBV12-4 to TRBJ2-1, with 8 bases that match TRBD2. The V gene end was trimmed by 6 bases and the J gene end by 12 bases; junction bases not matched to a gene: 4. The CDR3 has 11 amino acids. The CDR3 sequence: CASRQAGVQFF. CDR3 sequence (DNA): TGTGCCAGCAGACAAGCGGGGGTGCAGTTCTTC.